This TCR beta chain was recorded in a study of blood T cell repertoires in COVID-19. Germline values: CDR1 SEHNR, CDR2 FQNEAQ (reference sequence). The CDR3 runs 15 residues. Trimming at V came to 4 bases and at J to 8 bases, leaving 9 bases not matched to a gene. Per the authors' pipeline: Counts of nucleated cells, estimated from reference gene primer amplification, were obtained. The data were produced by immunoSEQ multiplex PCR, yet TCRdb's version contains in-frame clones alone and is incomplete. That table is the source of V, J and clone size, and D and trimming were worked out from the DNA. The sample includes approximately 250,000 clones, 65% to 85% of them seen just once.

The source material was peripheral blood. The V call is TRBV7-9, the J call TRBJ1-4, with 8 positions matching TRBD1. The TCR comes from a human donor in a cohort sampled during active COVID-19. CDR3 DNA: TGTGCCAGCAGCTCGGGGCAGGGGGCTCGGGAAAAACTGTTTTTT. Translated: CASSSGQGAREKLFF.